These 3 T cell receptor beta chains were all obtained from the same sample, sequenced in a study of monozygotic twins with inflammatory bowel disease (dated by TCRdb to between 2019 and 2020). The library was made by 5' RACE. The sequencing machine was an Illumina HiSeq 2500. TCRdb reprocessed the reads and lists each CDR3 protein sequence as a single entry, with no DNA. This specimen's table enumerates approximately 100,000 distinct CDR3 sequences. The ten top clones hold under 2.5% of the sample. Sequencing input: blood. The origin of the receptors is a human donor with ulcerative colitis or Crohn's disease, or a healthy co-twin of an affected twin (not recorded which).

The gene calls are TRBV4-1 and TRBJ2-1; TCRdb indicates TRBD2, and absent DNA this call remains unverified. Germline-derived CDR1 and CDR2 are MGHRA and YSYEKL. This CDR3 spans 19 amino acids. The CDR3 sequence: CASSQVWSERGGSYNEQFF.

This chain connects TRBV6-1 to TRBJ1-1; TCRdb picks TRBD1, but there is no DNA to check that call. Germline V CDR1 and CDR2: MNHNS, SASEGT. The CDR3 extends over 14 amino acids. This CDR3 reads CASRQQGMNTEAFF.

The chain couples TRBV7-2 to TRBJ1-2; TCRdb picks TRBD1, but there is no DNA to check that call. The CDR3 consists of 16 residues. Germline CDR1 reads SGHTA; CDR2 reads FQGNSA. CDR3 residues: CASSLDRGPVNYGYTF.